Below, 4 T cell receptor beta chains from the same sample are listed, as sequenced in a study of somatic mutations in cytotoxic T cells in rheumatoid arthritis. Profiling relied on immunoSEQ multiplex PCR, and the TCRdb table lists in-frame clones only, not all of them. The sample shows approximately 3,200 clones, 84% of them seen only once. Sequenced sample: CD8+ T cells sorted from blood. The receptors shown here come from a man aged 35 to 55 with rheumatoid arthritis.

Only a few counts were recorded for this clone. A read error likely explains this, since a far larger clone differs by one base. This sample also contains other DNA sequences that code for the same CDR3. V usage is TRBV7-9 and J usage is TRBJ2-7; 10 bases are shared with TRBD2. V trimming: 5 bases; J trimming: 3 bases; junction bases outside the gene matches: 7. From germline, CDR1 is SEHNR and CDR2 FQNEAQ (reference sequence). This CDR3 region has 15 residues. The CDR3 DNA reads TGTGCCAGCAGCCAATCTTCTAGCGGGAGCTACGAGCAGTACTTC. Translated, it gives CASSQSSSGSYEQYF. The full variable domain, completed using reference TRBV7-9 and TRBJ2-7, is DTGVSQNPRHKITKRGQNVTFRCDPISEHNRLYWYRQTLGQGPEFLTYFQNEAQLEKSRLLSDRFSAERPKGSFSTLEIQRTEQGDSAMYLCASSQSSSGSYEQYFGPGTRLTVT.

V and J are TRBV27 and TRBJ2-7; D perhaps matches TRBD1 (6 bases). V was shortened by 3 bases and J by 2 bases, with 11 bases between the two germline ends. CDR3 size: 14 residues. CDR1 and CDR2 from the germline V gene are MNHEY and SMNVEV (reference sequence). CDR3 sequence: CASSFVDSTYEQYF. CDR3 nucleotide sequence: TGTGCCAGCAGTTTCGTGGACAGCACCTACGAGCAGTACTTC.

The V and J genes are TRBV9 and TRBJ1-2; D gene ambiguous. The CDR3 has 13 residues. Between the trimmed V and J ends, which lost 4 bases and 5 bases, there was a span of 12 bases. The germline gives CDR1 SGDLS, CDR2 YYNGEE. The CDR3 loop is CASSREALYGYTF. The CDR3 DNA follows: TGTGCCAGCAGCAGGGAGGCGCTTTATGGCTACACCTTC.

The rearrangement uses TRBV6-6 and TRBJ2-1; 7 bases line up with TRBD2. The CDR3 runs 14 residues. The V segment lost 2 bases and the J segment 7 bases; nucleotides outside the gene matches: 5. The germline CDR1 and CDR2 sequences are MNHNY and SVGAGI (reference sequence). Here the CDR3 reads CASSYPSGGNEQFF. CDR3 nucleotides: TGTGCCAGCAGTTACCCGTCGGGGGGTAATGAGCAGTTCTTC.